This is a list of T cell receptor beta chains from one sample in a study of blood T cell repertoires in COVID-19. Libraries were prepared by immunoSEQ multiplex PCR; TCRdb keeps only in-frame clonotypes and omits some of them. The sample shows fewer than 250,000 clones, around 82% of them seen only once. The sequencing input was peripheral blood. The receptors were sampled from a woman in her 50s with acute or convalescent COVID-19. Each CDR3 is given with its conserved first and last residue. Fields, in order: J gene, V gene, clone size, D gene, CDR3 protein, CDR3 DNA. D genes are given only for firm matches. Clone size is shown for a subset of rows, as once, few, many or a class of expanded clone.

TRBJ2-7,TRBV29-1,NA,NA,CSVGTLTDYEQYF,TGCAGCGTTGGGACGCTGACAGACTACGAGCAGTACTTC
TRBJ2-3,TRBV9,NA,TRBD2,CASSGLASIQYF,TGTGCCAGCAGCGGACTAGCGAGTATCCAGTATTTT
TRBJ1-1,TRBV7-9,few,NA,CASTPIGGYEAFF,TGTGCCAGCACCCCCATAGGCGGCTATGAAGCTTTCTTT
TRBJ1-5,TRBV7-2,NA,TRBD1,CASSSRTGDNQPQHF,TGTGCCAGCAGCTCCCGGACAGGAGACAATCAGCCCCAGCATTTT
TRBJ2-5,TRBV3-1/TRBV3-2,NA,TRBD2,CASSQSGGRGETQYF,TGTGCCAGCAGCCAAAGCGGGGGTCGCGGAGAGACCCAGTACTTC
TRBJ1-1,TRBV6-6,NA,TRBD1,CASSLDRRNTEAFF,TGTGCCAGCAGTTTGGACAGGAGGAACACTGAAGCTTTCTTT
TRBJ2-1,TRBV6-6,NA,NA,CASSPPAVNEQFF,TGTGCCAGCAGCCCCCCAGCGGTCAATGAGCAGTTCTTC
TRBJ2-1,TRBV11-2,NA,TRBD2,CASSLLAGGSYNEQFF,TGTGCCAGCAGCTTATTAGCGGGAGGCTCCTACAATGAGCAGTTCTTC
TRBJ2-5,TRBV19,NA,TRBD1,CASSGGRGKRETQYF,TGTGCCAGTAGTGGGGGCAGGGGGAAACGCGAGACCCAGTACTTC
TRBJ2-1,TRBV27,NA,TRBD2,CASSLFKREGYNEQFF,TGTGCCAGCAGTTTATTTAAGCGGGAGGGTTACAATGAGCAGTTCTTC
TRBJ2-7,TRBV5-4,NA,NA,CASSLGHGSYEQYF,TGTGCCAGCAGCTTAGGACATGGAAGCTACGAGCAGTACTTC
TRBJ2-2,TRBV11-3,NA,TRBD1,CASRFGQGNTGELFF,TGTGCCAGCAGATTTGGACAGGGGAACACCGGGGAGCTGTTTTTT
TRBJ2-5,TRBV7-2,NA,TRBD2,CASSSGLGVETQYF,TGTGCCAGCAGCTCCGGACTAGGCGTAGAGACCCAGTACTTC
TRBJ2-1,TRBV6-5,NA,TRBD2,CASREVAGVRNEQFF,TGTGCCAGCAGGGAGGTAGCGGGAGTTAGAAATGAGCAGTTCTTC
TRBJ1-2,TRBV5-4,NA,NA,CASSWSKQEYYTF,TGTGCCAGCAGCTGGTCCAAACAGGAATACTACACCTTC
TRBJ1-5,TRBV20-1,NA,NA,CSASQWIWENQPQHF,TGCAGTGCTAGTCAGTGGATCTGGGAGAATCAGCCCCAGCATTTT
TRBJ2-7,TRBV7-2,NA,TRBD1,CASRNQDRGAYEQYF,TGTGCCAGCCGCAACCAGGACAGGGGTGCCTACGAGCAGTACTTC
TRBJ2-3,TRBV5-6,NA,NA,CASSLSSDTQYF,TGTGCCAGCAGCTTAAGCTCAGATACGCAGTATTTT
TRBJ1-2,TRBV27,NA,TRBD1,CASRRTGGYGYTF,TGTGCCAGCAGAAGAACAGGGGGCTATGGCTACACCTTC
TRBJ2-7,TRBV5-1,once,NA,CASRPSEPYEQYF,TGCGCCAGCAGGCCTAGCGAACCCTACGAGCAGTACTTC
TRBJ1-1,TRBV28,NA,TRBD1,CASSSHLFPGQGGEAFF,TGTGCCAGCAGTTCCCATTTATTCCCCGGGCAGGGGGGTGAAGCTTTCTTT
TRBJ2-7,TRBV5-1,NA,TRBD1,CASSLGTGGTYEQYF,TGCGCCAGCAGCTTGGGGACAGGGGGTACCTACGAGCAGTACTTC
TRBJ2-1,TRBV5-6,NA,NA,CASRGTDGNEQFF,TGTGCCAGCCGGGGGACGGATGGTAATGAGCAGTTCTTC
TRBJ2-2,TRBV12-5,NA,NA,CASGLARTGAGELFF,TGTGCTAGTGGTTTAGCCCGGACTGGCGCCGGGGAGCTGTTTTTT
TRBJ1-2,TRBV2,NA,TRBD1,CASSSGTDYGYTF,TGTGCCAGCAGTTCTGGGACAGACTATGGCTACACCTTC
TRBJ1-4,TRBV19,NA,NA,CASSIDLSDEKLFF,TGTGCCAGTAGTATAGATCTCTCGGATGAAAAACTGTTTTTT
TRBJ1-1,TRBV5-1,NA,NA,CASSLGWQGDTEAFF,TGCGCCAGCAGCTTGGGGTGGCAGGGCGATACTGAAGCTTTCTTT
TRBJ2-5,TRBV20-1,NA,TRBD2,CSAIAGETQYF,TGCAGTGCCATAGCGGGAGAGACCCAGTACTTC
TRBJ2-5,TRBV21-1,NA,NA,CASSPPREAGETQYF,TGTGCCAGCAGCCCCCCTAGGGAGGCCGGAGAGACCCAGTACTTC
TRBJ2-3,TRBV5-4,NA,TRBD2,CASAQSGGPTDTQYF,TGTGCCAGCGCCCAATCGGGGGGGCCCACAGATACGCAGTATTTT
TRBJ2-7,TRBV2,once,NA,CASGRLVTYYEQYF,TGTGCCAGCGGGCGACTAGTGACATACTACGAGCAGTACTTC
TRBJ2-1,TRBV27,NA,NA,CASSLRGSFEQFF,TGTGCCAGCAGTTTAAGAGGGTCTTTTGAGCAGTTCTTC
TRBJ1-5,TRBV19,NA,TRBD1,CASSMFGQGFGQPQHF,TGTGCCAGTAGTATGTTTGGACAGGGTTTTGGACAGCCCCAGCATTTT
TRBJ2-7,TRBV2,NA,NA,CASTTGVGLSYEQYF,TGTGCCAGCACCACGGGAGTCGGGCTATCCTACGAGCAGTACTTC
TRBJ2-1,TRBV19,NA,NA,CASSPEGTGKRINEQFF,TGTGCCAGTAGTCCCGAGGGAACAGGGAAGAGGATCAATGAGCAGTTCTTC
TRBJ2-3,TRBV11-2,NA,NA,CASSLWLSGTDTQYF,TGTGCCAGCAGCTTATGGCTCAGTGGCACAGATACGCAGTATTTT
TRBJ2-3,TRBV5-1,NA,NA,CASSLALLGGTDTQYF,TGCGCCAGCAGCTTGGCACTTCTGGGAGGCACAGATACGCAGTATTTT
TRBJ2-2,TRBV7-2,NA,TRBD2,CASSFASGNTGELFF,TGTGCCAGCAGCTTCGCTAGCGGGAACACCGGGGAGCTGTTTTTT
TRBJ2-1,TRBV19,NA,TRBD2,CASSILAGGPDEQFF,TGTGCCAGTAGTATTCTAGCGGGAGGGCCCGATGAGCAGTTCTTC
TRBJ1-5,TRBV19,NA,NA,CATGARLSNQPQHF,TGTGCCACCGGCGCCAGGCTTAGCAATCAGCCCCAGCATTTT
TRBJ2-7,TRBV5-1,NA,TRBD2,CASSLASGSIYEQYF,TGCGCCAGCAGCTTGGCCAGCGGGAGTATCTACGAGCAGTACTTC
TRBJ2-1,TRBV6-1,NA,TRBD2,CASSDLGTSGRVAYNEQFF,TGTGCCAGCAGTGACCTCGGGACTAGCGGGAGGGTCGCCTACAATGAGCAGTTCTTC
TRBJ2-7,TRBV28,NA,NA,CASRTTHYEQYF,TGTGCCAGCCGGACTACCCACTACGAGCAGTACTTC
TRBJ2-1,TRBV6-5,NA,NA,CASRNENEQFF,TGTGCCAGCAGGAATGAGAATGAGCAGTTCTTC
TRBJ1-1,TRBV5-1,NA,NA,CASSLGLQNTEAFF,TGCGCCAGCAGCCTGGGACTCCAGAACACTGAAGCTTTCTTT
TRBJ1-1,TRBV6-5,NA,NA,CALDPAATEAFF,TGTGCTCTTGACCCCGCGGCCACTGAAGCTTTCTTT
TRBJ1-1,TRBV5-4,NA,NA,CASSFGGAKGTEAFF,TGTGCCAGCAGCTTTGGGGGGGCAAAGGGGACTGAAGCTTTCTTT
TRBJ1-1,TRBV28,NA,NA,CASTLSQVATEAFF,TGTGCCAGTACCTTAAGTCAGGTTGCCACTGAAGCTTTCTTT
TRBJ1-1,TRBV5-1,once,NA,CASSLDPGLDTEAFF,TGCGCCAGCAGCTTGGATCCAGGGTTGGACACTGAAGCTTTCTTT
TRBJ2-7,TRBV3-1/TRBV3-2,once,NA,CASSPLYGEQYF,TGTGCCAGCAGCCCACTCTATGGCGAGCAGTACTTC
TRBJ1-2,TRBV5-6,NA,NA,CASSPQGYGYTF,TGTGCCAGCAGCCCACAGGGATATGGCTACACCTTC
TRBJ2-5,TRBV24-1,NA,TRBD1,CATSGTGLKPQYF,TGTGCCACCAGTGGGACAGGTTTGAAGCCCCAGTACTTC
TRBJ2-5,TRBV11-1,NA,TRBD1,CASSFGQAQETQYF,TGTGCCAGCAGCTTTGGACAGGCCCAAGAGACCCAGTACTTC
TRBJ1-1,TRBV12-3/TRBV12-4,NA,NA,CASSFFSTEAFF,TGTGCCAGCAGTTTTTTTAGTACTGAAGCTTTCTTT
TRBJ2-7,TRBV7-2,NA,TRBD2,CASSILAGSSEQYF,TGTGCCAGCAGCATACTAGCGGGATCCTCCGAGCAGTACTTC
TRBJ1-3,TRBV5-4,few,TRBD1,CASSWDRAGNTIYF,TGTGCCAGCAGCTGGGACAGGGCTGGAAACACCATATATTTT
TRBJ1-2,TRBV2,NA,NA,CAIRGANYGYTF,TGTGCCATCAGAGGAGCTAACTATGGCTACACCTTC